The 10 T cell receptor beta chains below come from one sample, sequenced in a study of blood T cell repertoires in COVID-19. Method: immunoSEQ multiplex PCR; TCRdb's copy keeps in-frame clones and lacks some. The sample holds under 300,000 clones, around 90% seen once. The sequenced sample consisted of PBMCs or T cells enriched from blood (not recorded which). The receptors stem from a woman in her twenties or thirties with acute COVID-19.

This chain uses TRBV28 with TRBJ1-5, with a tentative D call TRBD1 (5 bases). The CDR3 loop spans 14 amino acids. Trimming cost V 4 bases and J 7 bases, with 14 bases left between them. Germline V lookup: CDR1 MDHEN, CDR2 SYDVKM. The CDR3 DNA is TGTGCCAGCAGTTACACCGGCCGACAGCAGCCCCAGCATTTT. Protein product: CASSYTGRQQPQHF. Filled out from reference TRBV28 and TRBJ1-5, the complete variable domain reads DVKVTQSSRYLVKRTGEKVFLECVQDMDHENMFWYRQDPGLGLRLIYFSYDVKMKEKGDIPEGYSVSREKKERFSLILESASTNQTSMYLCASSYTGRQQPQHFGDGTRLSIL.

CDR3 protein: CASSLWQGPSNQPQHF. DNA for the CDR3: TGTGCCAGCAGCTTGTGGCAGGGGCCTAGCAATCAGCCCCAGCATTTT. V is TRBV5-6 and J is TRBJ1-5; D might be TRBD1 (6 bases). Trimming removed 1 base at V and 0 bases at J, with 11 bases between. The CDR3 runs to 16 residues. CDR1 SGHDT and CDR2 YYEEEE come from the germline V gene.

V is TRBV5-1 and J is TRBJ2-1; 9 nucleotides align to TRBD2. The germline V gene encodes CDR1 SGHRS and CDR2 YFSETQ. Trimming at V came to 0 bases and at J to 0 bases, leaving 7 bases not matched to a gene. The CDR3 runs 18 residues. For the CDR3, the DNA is TGCGCCAGCAGCTTGGATCTAGCGGGACTTGGCTCCTACAATGAGCAGTTCTTC. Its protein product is CASSLDLAGLGSYNEQFF.

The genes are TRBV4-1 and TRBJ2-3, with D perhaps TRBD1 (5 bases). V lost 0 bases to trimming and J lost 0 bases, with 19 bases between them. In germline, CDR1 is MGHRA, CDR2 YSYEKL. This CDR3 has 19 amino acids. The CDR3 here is CASSQDYGARSSSTDTQYF. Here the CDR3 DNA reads TGCGCCAGCAGCCAAGATTATGGGGCTCGGTCAAGTAGCACAGATACGCAGTATTTT.

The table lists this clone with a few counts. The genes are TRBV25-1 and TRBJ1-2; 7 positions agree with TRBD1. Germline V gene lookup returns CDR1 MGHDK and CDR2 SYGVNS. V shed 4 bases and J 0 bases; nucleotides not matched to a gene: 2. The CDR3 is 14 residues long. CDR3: CASSVGQANYGYTF. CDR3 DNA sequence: TGTGCCAGCAGTGTTGGACAGGCTAACTATGGCTACACCTTC.

This CDR3 is CASSWGRGPNSPLHF. Here the CDR3 DNA reads TGTGCCAGCAGTTGGGGCAGGGGGCCCAATTCACCCCTCCACTTT. The chain couples TRBV6-5 to TRBJ1-6; 8 nucleotides align to TRBD1. CDR1 and CDR2 from the germline V gene are MNHEY and SVGAGI. CDR3 size: 15 residues. Germline trimming cut 4 bases from V and 7 bases from J; bases unmatched to any gene: 6.

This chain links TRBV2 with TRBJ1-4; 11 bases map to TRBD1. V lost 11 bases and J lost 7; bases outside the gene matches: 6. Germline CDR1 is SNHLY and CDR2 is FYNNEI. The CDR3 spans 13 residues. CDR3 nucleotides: TGTGCCGTTGGGACAGGGGGAAGTGAAAAACTGTTTTTT. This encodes CAVGTGGSEKLFF.

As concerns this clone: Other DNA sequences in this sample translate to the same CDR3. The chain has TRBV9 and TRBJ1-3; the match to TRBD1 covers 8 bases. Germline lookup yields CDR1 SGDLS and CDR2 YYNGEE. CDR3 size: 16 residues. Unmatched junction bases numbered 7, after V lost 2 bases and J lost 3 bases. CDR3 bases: TGTGCCAGCAGCGTTCGCCAGGGGGCAAGTGGAAACACCATATATTTT. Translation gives CASSVRQGASGNTIYF.

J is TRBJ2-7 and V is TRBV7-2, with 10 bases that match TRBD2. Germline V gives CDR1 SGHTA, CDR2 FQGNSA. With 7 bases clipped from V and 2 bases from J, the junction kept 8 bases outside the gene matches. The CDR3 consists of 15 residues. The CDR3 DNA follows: TGTGCCAGCATCGCTGTAGCGGGAGGACCCTACGAGCAGTACTTC. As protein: CASIAVAGGPYEQYF.

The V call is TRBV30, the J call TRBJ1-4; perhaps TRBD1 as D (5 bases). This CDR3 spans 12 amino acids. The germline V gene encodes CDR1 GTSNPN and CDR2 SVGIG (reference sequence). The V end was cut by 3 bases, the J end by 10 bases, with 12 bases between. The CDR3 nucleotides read TGTGCCTGGAGCCAGGGAGGTGGAAAACTGTTTTTT. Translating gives CAWSQGGGKLFF.